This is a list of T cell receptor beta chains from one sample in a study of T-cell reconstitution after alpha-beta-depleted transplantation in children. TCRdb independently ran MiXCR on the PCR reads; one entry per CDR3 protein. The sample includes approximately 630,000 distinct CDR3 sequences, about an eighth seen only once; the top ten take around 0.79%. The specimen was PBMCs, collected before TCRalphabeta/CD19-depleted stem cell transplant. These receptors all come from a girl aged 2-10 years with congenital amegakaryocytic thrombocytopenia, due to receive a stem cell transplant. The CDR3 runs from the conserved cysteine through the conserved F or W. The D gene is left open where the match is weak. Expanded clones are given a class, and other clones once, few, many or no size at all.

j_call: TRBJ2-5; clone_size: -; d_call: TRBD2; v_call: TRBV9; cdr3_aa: CASSGSTSGGWETQYF; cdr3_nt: TGTGCCAGCAGCGGATCGACTAGCGGAGGGTGGGAGACCCAGTACTTC
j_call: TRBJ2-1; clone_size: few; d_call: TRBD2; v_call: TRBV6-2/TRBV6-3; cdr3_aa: CASSYRALAGGPEGYNEQFF; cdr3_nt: TGTGCCAGCAGTTACCGGGCACTAGCGGGAGGGCCGGAGGGCTACAATGAGCAGTTCTTC
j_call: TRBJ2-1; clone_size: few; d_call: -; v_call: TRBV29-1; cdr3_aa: CSVTTGPRYNEQFF; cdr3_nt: TGCAGCGTTACGACAGGACCCCGGTACAATGAGCAGTTCTTC
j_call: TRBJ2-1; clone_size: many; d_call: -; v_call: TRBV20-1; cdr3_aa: CSAPRTGSSYNEQFF; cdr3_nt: TGCAGTGCACCGAGGACCGGCAGCTCCTACAATGAGCAGTTCTTC
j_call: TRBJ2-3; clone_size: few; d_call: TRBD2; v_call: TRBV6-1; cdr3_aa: CASKAGVTDTQYF; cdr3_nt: TGTGCCAGCAAAGCGGGAGTCACAGATACGCAGTATTTT
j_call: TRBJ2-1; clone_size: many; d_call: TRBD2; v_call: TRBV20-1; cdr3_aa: CSAPGLAEFSEQFF; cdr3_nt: TGCAGTGCCCCCGGACTAGCGGAATTTAGTGAGCAGTTCTTC
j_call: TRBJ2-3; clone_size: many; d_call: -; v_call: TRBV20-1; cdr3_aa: CSARVPSGTDTQYF; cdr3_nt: TGCAGTGCTAGAGTTCCTAGCGGCACAGATACGCAGTATTTT
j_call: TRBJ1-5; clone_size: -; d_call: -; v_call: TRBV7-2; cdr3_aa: CASSSPQGMGQPQHF; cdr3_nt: TGTGCCAGCAGCTCACCCCAGGGGATGGGCCAGCCCCAGCATTTT
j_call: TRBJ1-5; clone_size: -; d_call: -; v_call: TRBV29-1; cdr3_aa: CSAGYRDQPQHF; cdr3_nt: TGCAGCGCCGGGTACAGGGATCAGCCCCAGCATTTT
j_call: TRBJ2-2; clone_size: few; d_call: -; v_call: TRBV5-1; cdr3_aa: CASSPRSDSYTGELFF; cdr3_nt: TGCGCCAGCAGCCCCCGATCCGACAGCTACACCGGGGAGCTGTTTTTT
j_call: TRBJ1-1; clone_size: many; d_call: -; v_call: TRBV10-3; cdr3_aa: CAISREGVTEAFF; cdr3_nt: TGTGCCATCAGCAGGGAAGGTGTCACTGAAGCTTTCTTT
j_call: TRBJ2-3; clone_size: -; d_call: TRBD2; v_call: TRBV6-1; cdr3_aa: CASSGLEADTQYF; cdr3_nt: TGTGCCAGCAGCGGACTAGAGGCAGATACGCAGTATTTT
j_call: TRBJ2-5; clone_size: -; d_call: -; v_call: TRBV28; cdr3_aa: CASSSNQGEEETQYF; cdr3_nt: TGTGCCAGCAGTTCTAACCAGGGGGAGGAAGAGACCCAGTACTTC
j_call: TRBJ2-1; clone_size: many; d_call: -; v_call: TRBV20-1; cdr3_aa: CSARGPGTWDNEQFF; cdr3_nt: TGCAGTGCCCGCGGGCCCGGGACCTGGGACAATGAGCAGTTCTTC
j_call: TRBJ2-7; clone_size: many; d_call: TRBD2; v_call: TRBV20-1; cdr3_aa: CSAPPSGSNEQYF; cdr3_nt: TGCAGTGCTCCCCCAAGCGGGAGTAACGAGCAGTACTTC
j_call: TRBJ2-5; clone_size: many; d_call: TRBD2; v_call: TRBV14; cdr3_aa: CASSRHLAGVTETQYF; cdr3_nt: TGTGCCAGCAGCCGACACCTAGCGGGAGTGACGGAGACCCAGTACTTC
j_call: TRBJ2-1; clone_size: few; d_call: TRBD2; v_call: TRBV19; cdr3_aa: CASSAPGTSAHNEQFF; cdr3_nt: TGTGCCAGTAGTGCCCCCGGGACTAGCGCGCACAATGAGCAGTTCTTC
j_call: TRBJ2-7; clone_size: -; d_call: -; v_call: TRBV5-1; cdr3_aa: CASSLPAESFEQYF; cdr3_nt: TGCGCCAGCAGCTTGCCAGCGGAGTCGTTCGAGCAGTACTTC
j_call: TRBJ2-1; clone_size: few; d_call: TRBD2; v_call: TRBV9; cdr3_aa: CASSEHYSGHSYNEQFF; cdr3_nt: TGTGCCAGCAGCGAACACTATAGCGGGCACTCCTACAATGAGCAGTTCTTC
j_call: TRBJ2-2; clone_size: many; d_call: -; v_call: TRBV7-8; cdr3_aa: CASSLAGYHTGELFF; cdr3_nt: TGTGCCAGCAGCTTAGCCGGTTATCACACCGGGGAGCTGTTTTTT
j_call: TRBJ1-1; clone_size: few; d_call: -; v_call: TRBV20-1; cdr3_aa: CSAREGWTEAFF; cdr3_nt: TGCAGTGCTAGAGAAGGATGGACTGAAGCTTTCTTT
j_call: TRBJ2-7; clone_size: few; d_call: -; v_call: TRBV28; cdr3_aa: CASLGGPHYYEQYF; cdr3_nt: TGTGCCAGTTTAGGAGGACCCCACTACTACGAGCAGTACTTC
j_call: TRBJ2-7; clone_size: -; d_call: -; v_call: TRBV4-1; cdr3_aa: CASSRYSPRDEQYF; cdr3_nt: TGCGCCAGCAGCCGTTACTCTCCTAGGGATGAGCAGTACTTC
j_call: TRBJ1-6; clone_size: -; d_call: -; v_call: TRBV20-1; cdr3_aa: CSAREEVAGVSPLHF; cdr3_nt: TGCAGTGCTAGAGAGGAAGTCGCTGGTGTTTCACCCCTCCACTTT
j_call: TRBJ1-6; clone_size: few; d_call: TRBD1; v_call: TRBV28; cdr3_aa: CASGGQGAYNSPLHF; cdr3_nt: TGTGCCAGCGGGGGACAGGGGGCCTATAATTCACCCCTCCACTTT
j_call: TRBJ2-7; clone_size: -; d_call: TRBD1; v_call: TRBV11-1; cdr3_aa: CASSLLPSGQIGSYEQYF; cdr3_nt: TGTGCCAGCAGCCTCCTCCCTTCGGGACAGATAGGCTCCTACGAGCAGTACTTC
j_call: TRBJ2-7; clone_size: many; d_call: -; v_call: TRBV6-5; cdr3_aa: CASSYSVFRPYEQYF; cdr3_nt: TGTGCCAGCAGTTACTCGGTTTTCAGACCCTACGAGCAGTACTTC
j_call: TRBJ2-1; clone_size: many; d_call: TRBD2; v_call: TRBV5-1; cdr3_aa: CASIRGFGGGSYNEQFF; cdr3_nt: TGCGCCAGCATCCGAGGGTTCGGAGGCGGGAGCTACAATGAGCAGTTCTTC
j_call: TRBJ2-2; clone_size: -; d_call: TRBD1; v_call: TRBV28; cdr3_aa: CASRDRGQNTGELFF; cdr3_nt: TGTGCCAGCAGGGACAGGGGGCAGAACACCGGGGAGCTGTTTTTT
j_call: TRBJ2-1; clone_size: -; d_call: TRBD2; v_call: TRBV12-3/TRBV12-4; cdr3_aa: CASSSDGTSRNEQFF; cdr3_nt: TGTGCCAGCAGTTCCGACGGGACTAGCCGCAATGAGCAGTTCTTC
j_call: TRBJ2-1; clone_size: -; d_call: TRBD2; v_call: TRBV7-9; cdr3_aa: CASSAWELAGPWEQFF; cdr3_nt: TGTGCCAGCAGCGCCTGGGAGCTAGCGGGACCCTGGGAGCAGTTCTTC
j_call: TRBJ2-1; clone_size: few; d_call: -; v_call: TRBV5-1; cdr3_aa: CASSEDGNTYNEQFF; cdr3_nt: TGCGCCAGCAGCGAGGACGGGAACACCTACAATGAGCAGTTCTTC
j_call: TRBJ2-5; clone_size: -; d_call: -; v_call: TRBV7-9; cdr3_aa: CASSSASRETQYF; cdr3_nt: TGTGCCAGCAGCTCAGCTAGCCGGGAGACCCAGTACTTC
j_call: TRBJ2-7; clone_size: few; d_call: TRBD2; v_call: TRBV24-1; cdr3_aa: CATSDLSVAGGRGAYEQYF; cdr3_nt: TGTGCCACCAGTGATTTGTCGGTAGCGGGAGGGCGCGGTGCCTACGAGCAGTACTTC
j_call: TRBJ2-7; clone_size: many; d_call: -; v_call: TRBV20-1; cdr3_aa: CSARGPSVAYEQYF; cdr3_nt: TGCAGTGCTAGAGGCCCTAGCGTAGCCTACGAGCAGTACTTC
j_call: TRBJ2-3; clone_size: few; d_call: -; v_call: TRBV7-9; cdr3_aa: CASSARGRVLDTQYF; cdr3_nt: TGTGCCAGCAGCGCAAGAGGCAGGGTTTTAGATACGCAGTATTTT
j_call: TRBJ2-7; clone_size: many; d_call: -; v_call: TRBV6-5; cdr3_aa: CASSYGRREQYF; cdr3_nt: TGTGCCAGCAGTTATGGGAGGCGGGAGCAGTACTTC
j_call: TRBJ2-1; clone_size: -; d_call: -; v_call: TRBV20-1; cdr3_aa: CSARDSYRGKAYYNEQFF; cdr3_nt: TGCAGTGCTAGGGATTCCTACCGCGGAAAGGCCTACTACAATGAGCAGTTCTTC
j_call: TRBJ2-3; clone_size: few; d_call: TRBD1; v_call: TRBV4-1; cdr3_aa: CASSQEAGGITDTQYF; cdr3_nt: TGCGCCAGCAGCCAAGAAGCAGGGGGCATCACAGATACGCAGTATTTT
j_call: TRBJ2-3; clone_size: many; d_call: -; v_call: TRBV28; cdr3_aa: CASKGWWDTQYF; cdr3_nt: TGTGCCAGCAAGGGATGGTGGGATACGCAGTATTTT